This TCR beta chain was identified in a study of human thymus T cells. Assay: immunoSEQ multiplex PCR; the TCRdb copy retains only in-frame clones and omits some. The sample lists about 60,000 clones; 85% to 95% were seen once. Study-level points and caveats: V and J genes seemed to be used with bias in thymic and blood repertoires.

V lost 6 bases and J 6 bases, leaving 15 bases between the germline ends. This CDR3 is built from 13 residues. The germline gives CDR1 SGHNT, CDR2 YYREEE (reference sequence). Among the donors, all were healthy Finnish infants having corrective surgery for congenital heart defects. An approximately 0.5-1 mL peripheral blood aliquot was taken intraoperatively from four of eight donors. Blood DNA came from all available leukocytes, not a fixed cell number. Points on this clone: The target antigen is unknown.

The chain employs TRBV5-4 and TRBJ1-1; TRBD1 is a possible D gene (5 bases). Sequences were obtained from blood. The sequence was obtained from a boy in the first two years of life with a congenital heart defect but otherwise immunologically healthy. In DNA, the CDR3 is TGTGCCAGCAAACCTAGAGGAGGGGCTGAAGCTTTCTTT. It specifies CASKPRGGAEAFF.